Following are 32 T cell receptor beta chains from one sample sequenced in a study of patients and donors after allogeneic stem cell transplantation. In TCRdb, the RT-PCR reads were re-called with MiXCR into one record per CDR3 protein. This table holds about a million distinct CDR3 sequences, approximately 19% found once. The sequenced material came from blood, either unsorted or a sorted T cell fraction (not recorded which). All receptors come from a human donor who was either an allogeneic HSCT recipient or a stem cell or donor lymphocyte infusion donor (not recorded which). It is not recorded whose cells these are; they may come from a transplant donor.

This chain connects TRBV6-1 to TRBJ1-1; 7 nucleotides align to TRBD1. From germline, CDR1 is MNHNS and CDR2 SASEGT. There are 16 residues in the CDR3. V was clipped by 6 bases and J by 5 bases; unmatched bases: 15. CDR3 sequence (DNA): TGTGCCAGCAGCACTTCTCCCTCAGGGGGACGGACTGAAGCTTTCTTT. The encoded protein is CASSTSPSGGRTEAFF.

This sequence joins TRBV5-6 and TRBJ2-1, with 10 bases that match TRBD2. The CDR3 extends over 16 amino acids. The germline V gene has CDR1 SGHDT and CDR2 YYEEEE. V was pared by 3 bases and J by 5 bases, with 8 bases of the junction left unmatched. CDR3 in amino acids: CASSSVSGRNNNEQFF. CDR3 nucleotide sequence: TGTGCCAGCAGCTCGGTTAGCGGGAGGAACAACAATGAGCAGTTCTTC.

This clonotype was seen a few times. This CDR3 reads CASRRGAYQETQYF. For the CDR3, the DNA is TGTGCCAGCAGAAGAGGGGCCTACCAAGAGACCCAGTACTTC. The chain combines TRBV2 with TRBJ2-5; the D gene could be TRBD1 or TRBD2 (5 bases each). The V gene's germline CDR1 is SNHLY and CDR2 FYNNEI. Trimming shortened V by 6 bases and J by 0 bases, and 11 bases separated the two germline ends. This CDR3 is built from 14 residues.

In this sample, this clonotype turned up a few times. The gene calls are TRBV7-2 and TRBJ2-2; TRBD2 is a possible D gene (5 bases). V was cut by 4 bases and J by 7 bases, with 16 bases left in between. Looked up from germline, CDR1 is SGHTA and CDR2 is FQGNSA. The CDR3 runs 15 residues. CDR3 region: CASSWIRGTHGELFF. DNA of the CDR3: TGTGCCAGCAGCTGGATCCGGGGTACCCACGGGGAGCTGTTTTTT.

This clonotype was seen more than once but under ten times. The chain employs TRBV7-6 and TRBJ2-5, with 10 positions matching TRBD2. The trim removed 0 bases at V and 2 bases at J, leaving 3 bases unmatched. This CDR3 is built from 16 residues. Germline V CDR1 and CDR2: SGHVS, FNYEAQ. The CDR3 here is CASSLAASGGQETQYF. As DNA, the CDR3 is TGTGCCAGCAGCTTAGCGGCTAGCGGGGGTCAAGAGACCCAGTACTTC.

The CDR3 nucleotides read TGCGCCAGCAGGCAAGCGGAAATCTCCTACAATGAGCAGTTCTTC. It is translated as CASRQAEISYNEQFF. The chain is built from TRBV10-2 and TRBJ2-1; maybe TRBD2 (5 bases). V was pared by 6 bases and J by 0 bases, with 12 bases between. Germline CDR1 is WSHSY and CDR2 is SAAADI. The CDR3 has 15 amino acids.

This chain uses TRBV5-4 with TRBJ1-1; D not certain. The CDR3 contains 13 residues. Trimming pared 2 bases from V and 1 base from J, leaving 6 bases between. Germline V gene lookup returns CDR1 SGHNT and CDR2 YYREEE (reference sequence). CDR3 sequence: CASSFPANTEAFF. In DNA, the CDR3 is TGTGCCAGCAGCTTCCCGGCGAACACTGAAGCTTTCTTT.

The chain links TRBV6-2 or TRBV6-3 to TRBJ2-7; 8 bases line up with TRBD1. J was trimmed by 3 bases and V by 2 bases; bases with no gene match: 3. CDR1 MNHEY and CDR2 SVGEGT come from the germline V gene. This CDR3 comprises 14 residues. CDR3 protein: CASSYTGGNYEQYF. The CDR3 nucleotides are TGTGCCAGCAGTTACACAGGGGGTAACTACGAGCAGTACTTC.

The V and J genes are TRBV4-3 and TRBJ2-2; D may correspond to TRBD1 or TRBD2 (5 bases each). CDR1 is LGHNA and CDR2 is YSLEER in the germline V gene. V lost 0 bases and J 0 bases, leaving 14 bases between the germline ends. This CDR3 has 18 residues. The DNA for the CDR3 is TGCGCCAGCAGCCAAGAACTAGGGGCGTTCGCGAACACCGGGGAGCTGTTTTTT. This encodes CASSQELGAFANTGELFF.

This chain joins TRBV20-1 and TRBJ2-3; the match to TRBD2 covers 9 bases. This CDR3 contains 15 residues. Germline V gene sequence: CDR1 DFQATT, CDR2 SNEGSKA (reference sequence). Trimming removed 3 bases from V and 0 bases from J; junction bases left unmatched: 4. The CDR3 DNA sequence: TGCAGTGCTAGGAATAGCGGGGGAAGCACAGATACGCAGTATTTT. This codes for CSARNSGGSTDTQYF.

This clonotype has more than one count but fewer than ten. The chain carries TRBV9 and TRBJ2-7; 8 bases align to TRBD2. The V gene's germline CDR1 is SGDLS and CDR2 YYNGEE. This CDR3 is 15 amino acids long. Trimming removed 2 bases from V and 1 base from J; junction bases left unmatched: 5. The CDR3 DNA sequence: TGTGCCAGCAGCGTCGGGGGGGGTGAATCCTACGAGCAGTACTTC. Amino acid sequence: CASSVGGGESYEQYF.

This clonotype was counted a few times. The J gene is TRBJ2-1, the V gene TRBV6-2 or TRBV6-3; 8 positions agree with TRBD1. From germline, CDR1 is MNHEY and CDR2 SVGEGT. J lost 12 bases, V lost 4 bases, and 14 bases had no gene match. The CDR3 sequence is 15 residues long. This chain's CDR3 is CASSSPGQVREGQFF. In DNA, the CDR3 is TGTGCCAGCAGTTCGCCGGGACAGGTGAGGGAAGGGCAGTTCTTC.

This clonotype was counted at least ten times. The genes are TRBV12-3 or TRBV12-4 and TRBJ2-4, with no clear D. The CDR3 spans 16 residues. Between the trimmed V and J ends, which lost 2 bases and 0 bases, there was a span of 11 bases. The CDR3 sequence is CASSLTGELAKNIQYF. As DNA, the CDR3 is TGTGCCAGCAGTTTAACCGGTGAACTAGCCAAAAACATTCAGTACTTC.

The chain carries TRBV6-5 and TRBJ2-2; no clear D gene. The CDR3 sequence is 15 residues long. V lost 0 bases and J 6 bases, leaving 11 bases between the germline ends. Germline-derived CDR1 and CDR2 are MNHEY and SVGAGI. CDR3 region: CASSYSNYGAGELFF. The CDR3 bases are TGTGCCAGCAGTTACTCGAACTATGGGGCCGGGGAGCTGTTTTTT.

In its sample, this clonotype was seen many times. This chain connects TRBV20-1 to TRBJ2-3; D gene uncertain. Germline assignment: CDR1 DFQATT and CDR2 SNEGSKA (reference sequence). Trimming took off 2 bases at V and 4 bases at J, with 7 bases between the two ends. The CDR3 is 12 residues long. The CDR3 here is CSARSTPDTQYF. The CDR3 nucleotides read TGCAGTGCTAGATCGACCCCAGATACGCAGTATTTT.

The CDR3 region is CASSKVLASSTDTQYF. The CDR3 DNA sequence: TGTGCCAGTAGTAAGGTTCTAGCCTCCTCCACAGATACGCAGTATTTT. The chain carries TRBV19 and TRBJ2-3, with a possible D match to TRBD2 (5 bases). This CDR3 has 16 amino acids. Germline V lookup: CDR1 LNHDA, CDR2 SQIVND (reference sequence). Trimming cost V 4 bases and J 2 bases, with 16 bases left between them.

This rearrangement joins TRBV28 to TRBJ1-6; no clear D gene. V was cut by 6 bases and J by 11 bases, with 11 bases left in between. Germline V lookup: CDR1 MDHEN, CDR2 SYDVKM. The CDR3 totals 12 residues. Here the CDR3 reads CASRTGKPPLHF. CDR3 DNA: TGTGCCAGCAGGACCGGGAAGCCACCCCTCCACTTT.

The chain combines TRBV5-1 with TRBJ1-1; D unresolved. Deletions cut 0 bases from V and 6 bases from J, with 9 bases between. The CDR3 has 13 residues. CDR1 and CDR2 (germline): SGHRS, YFSETQ. The CDR3 region has the DNA TGCGCCAGCAGCTTGGATCGGACTTCTGAAGCTTTCTTT. Encoded protein: CASSLDRTSEAFF.

V gene TRBV21-1 combines with J gene TRBJ2-1; the table assigns TRBD2, which was not confirmed against the DNA. TRBV21-1 is labeled a pseudogene. CDR3 size: 15 residues. The CDR3 loop is CASTTGLAKANEQFF. The CDR3 bases are TGTGCCAGCACCACCGGACTAGCGAAAGCCAATGAGCAGTTCTTC.

This clonotype was detected a few times. The chain combines TRBV12-3 or TRBV12-4 with TRBJ2-2, with D possibly TRBD2 on 6 matching bases. CDR3 size: 16 residues. The germline V and J ends were trimmed by 1 base and 5 bases, with 14 bases remaining between them. CDR3 amino acids: CASSLVRGISTGELFF. The CDR3 region has the DNA TGTGCCAGCAGTTTAGTCCGGGGGATAAGTACCGGGGAGCTGTTTTTT.

This clonotype was detected a few times. This CDR3 is CASSLFGENTEAFF. Written as DNA, the CDR3 is TGTGCCAGCAGCTTATTCGGGGAGAACACTGAAGCTTTCTTT. The V call is TRBV7-9, the J call TRBJ1-1, with unresolved D. V lost 2 bases and J lost 1, with 8 bases in between. The CDR3 runs 14 residues. Germline V gene data show CDR1 as SEHNR and CDR2 as FQNEAQ (reference sequence).

In its sample, this clonotype was seen a few times. This sequence joins TRBV7-8 and TRBJ1-1; 11 nucleotides agree with TRBD1. The CDR3 is made up of 15 amino acids. V was clipped by 5 bases and J by 8 bases; unmatched bases: 10. The V gene's germline CDR1 is SGHVS and CDR2 FQNEAQ. The DNA for the CDR3 is TGTGCCAGCAGCCCAAGGACAGGGGGCGCGGGAGAAGCTTTCTTT. Translation gives CASSPRTGGAGEAFF.

This chain connects TRBV20-1 to TRBJ1-3, with 9 positions matching TRBD1. Germline V gives CDR1 DFQATT, CDR2 SNEGSKA (reference sequence). This CDR3 has 14 residues. The junction had 2 bases not matched to a gene; V was cut back by 5 bases and J by 0 bases. The CDR3 reads CSAQDRGSGNTIYF. The CDR3 coding sequence is TGCAGTGCTCAGGACAGGGGCTCTGGAAACACCATATATTTT.

This chain connects TRBV30 to TRBJ1-1; D is ambiguous. The CDR3 has 13 amino acids. The V and J ends lost 4 bases and 0 bases respectively, with 9 bases between them. The germline V gene has CDR1 GTSNPN and CDR2 SVGIG (reference sequence). The CDR3 sequence: CAWTHGMNTEAFF. CDR3 in DNA: TGTGCCTGGACGCATGGTATGAACACTGAAGCTTTCTTT.

This chain joins TRBV4-3 and TRBJ2-1, with TRBD2 identical over 11 bases. Germline V gene lookup returns CDR1 LGHNA and CDR2 YSLEER. CDR3 length equals 15 residues. Trimming cost V 7 bases and J 4 bases; bases outside gene matches: 6. The CDR3 region is CASTQLAGAYNEQFF. The DNA for the CDR3 is TGCGCCAGCACTCAACTAGCGGGGGCTTACAATGAGCAGTTCTTC.

The chain couples TRBV4-3 to TRBJ2-6, with D unclear. This CDR3 is 15 amino acids long. CDR1 LGHNA and CDR2 YSLEER come from the germline V gene. Trimming removed 0 bases at V and 0 bases at J, with 3 bases between. CDR3 sequence: CASSQDDSGANVLTF. Written as DNA, the CDR3 is TGCGCCAGCAGCCAAGACGACTCTGGGGCCAACGTCCTGACTTTC.

The rearrangement links TRBV4-2 to TRBJ1-5; TRBD1 agrees at 7 bases. J was trimmed by 7 bases and V by 3 bases; bases with no gene match: 9. Germline V gene sequence: CDR1 LGHNA, CDR2 YNFKEQ. The CDR3 has 15 residues. This chain's CDR3 is CASSQNDRERQPQHF. The CDR3 DNA follows: TGTGCCAGCAGCCAGAACGACAGGGAACGACAGCCCCAGCATTTT.

Only a few counts were recorded for this clonotype. The chain uses TRBV24-1 and TRBJ2-5, with 8 bases that match TRBD1. The CDR3 is 14 amino acids. V dropped 4 bases and J dropped 3; count of bases not matched to a gene: 3. CDR1 is KGHDR, CDR2 SFDVKD, per germline. Here the CDR3 reads CATSEAGGKETQYF. CDR3 nucleotides: TGTGCCACCAGTGAGGCAGGGGGCAAAGAGACCCAGTACTTC.

This chain joins TRBV7-9 and TRBJ2-7; no firm D call. With 1 base removed from V and 5 bases from J, the gap between germline ends came to 15 bases. The CDR3 sequence is 15 residues long. Per germline, CDR1 SEHNR and CDR2 FQNEAQ (reference sequence). The CDR3 is CASSLVLGLVHEQYF. CDR3 coding DNA: TGTGCCAGCAGCTTAGTTCTTGGTCTAGTCCACGAGCAGTACTTC.

The chain couples TRBV30 to TRBJ2-1; D ambiguous. This CDR3 contains 13 residues. Germline values: CDR1 GTSNPN, CDR2 SVGIG (reference sequence). Trimming shortened V by 2 bases and J by 9 bases, and 14 bases separated the two germline ends. The CDR3 nucleotides read TGTGCCTGGAGTTCCCCCGATAGTTCTGAGCAGTTCTTC. Amino acids: CAWSSPDSSEQFF.

This clonotype was recorded a few times. The rearrangement uses TRBV12-3 or TRBV12-4 and TRBJ2-3; either TRBD1 or TRBD2 may supply D (5 bases each). Trimming shortened V by 5 bases and J by 2 bases, and 23 bases separated the two germline ends. CDR3 length equals 18 residues. CDR3 sequence reads: CASSPGGGLGRPTDTQYF. CDR3 sequence (DNA): TGTGCCAGCAGTCCTGGTGGGGGTTTGGGACGCCCCACAGATACGCAGTATTTT.

This clonotype appeared a few times. The chain recombines TRBV4-2 with TRBJ2-7; the D is unclear. The CDR3 loop spans 15 amino acids. V gave up 0 bases and J gave up 6 bases, with 15 bases separating them. Germline V gene lookup returns CDR1 LGHNA and CDR2 YNFKEQ. CDR3 bases: TGTGCCAGCAGCCAAGATCTGAAAGGCCCAGGCGAGCAGTACTTC. Its translation is CASSQDLKGPGEQYF.